This T cell receptor beta chain is drawn from a study of control samples from healthy donors and cancer patients. Data came from immunoSEQ multiplex PCR; TCRdb stores just in-frame clones and leaves some out. The table lists tens of thousands of clones, around 95% of them singletons. The CDR3 covers 18 residues. The V and J ends lost 2 bases and 4 bases, in that order; junction bases with no gene match: 8. Germline V CDR1 and CDR2: SGDLS, YYNGEE. The J gene is TRBJ2-6, the V gene TRBV9; 11 nucleotides agree with TRBD1. The specimen sequenced was blood. This sequence originates from a man aged 25-45 years in good health. For the CDR3, the DNA is TGTGCCAGCAGCGTCTTTGGACAGGGGGCGTCCGGGGCCAACGTCCTGACTTTC. Translated: CASSVFGQGASGANVLTF. Variable domain in full (rest from reference TRBV9 and TRBJ2-6): DSGVTQTPKHLITATGQRVTLRCSPRSGDLSVYWYQQSLDQGLQFLIQYYNGEERAKGNILERFSAQQFPDLHSELNLSSLELGDSALYFCASSVFGQGASGANVLTFGAGSRLTVL.